Listed below are T cell receptor beta chains from one sample, sequenced in a study of follicular helper T cells after annual influenza vaccination. Sequencing used immunoSEQ multiplex PCR; TCRdb keeps in-frame clones, though not all of them. The repertoire consists of more than 700 clones, with roughly four fifths occurring once and the leading ten covering approximately 2.5%. Sample: CXCR5+ CD38+ circulating T follicular helper cells from blood, taken 7 days after influenza vaccination. These receptors were obtained from an adult who received the influenza vaccine. CDR3s include the opening cysteine and the closing phenylalanine or tryptophan. The order of the fields is D gene, clone size, V gene, J gene, CDR3 DNA, CDR3 protein. A D gene is named only where the DNA matches it firmly. Rows may omit the clone size; those that give it use once, few, many or a size class.

.	.	TRBV5-1	TRBJ2-2	TGCGCCAGCAGCTTGTGGGGGGACTCGAACACCGGGGAGCTGTTTTTT	CASSLWGDSNTGELFF
.	.	TRBV7-6	TRBJ2-4	TGTGCCAGCAGTCCCGGGGGAAACGGGGACATTCAGTACTTC	CASSPGGNGDIQYF
TRBD1	.	TRBV6-1	TRBJ1-1	TGTGCCAGCAGTAGGACAGGGGACACTGAAGCTTTCTTT	CASSRTGDTEAFF
.	.	TRBV5-1	TRBJ2-2	TGCGCCAGCACCCCCGGGGCTACGAACACCGGGGAGCTGTTTTTT	CASTPGATNTGELFF
.	.	TRBV1	TRBJ2-3	TGCACCAGCAGCACAAACAGGCAGGGGACAGATACGCAGTATTTT	CTSSTNRQGTDTQYF
TRBD1	once	TRBV5-6	TRBJ1-2	TGTGCCAGCAGCTTGGGATCCGGGACAGGGGGAGGTGGCTACACCTTC	CASSLGSGTGGGGYTF
.	.	TRBV30	TRBJ1-2	TGTGCCTGGAGTGTGAAGGGAAGCTACACCTTC	CAWSVKGSYTF
.	.	TRBV15	TRBJ1-4	TGTGCCACCAGCAGAGAGGGGGGCGACACTAATGAAAAACTGTTTTTT	CATSREGGDTNEKLFF
.	few	TRBV11-2	TRBJ1-2	TGTGCCAGCAGCCCACTTTCCAGGGCAGGGGCGGGTGGCTACACCTTC	CASSPLSRAGAGGYTF
TRBD1	.	TRBV19	TRBJ1-2	TGTGCCAGTAGATCATCCGGGACAGGGGGCGTTTCCTATGGCTACACCTTC	CASRSSGTGGVSYGYTF
.	.	TRBV7-3	TRBJ1-6	TGTGCCAGCAGCTTGGACATACGGCTTTCACCCCTCCACTTT	CASSLDIRLSPLHF
.	.	TRBV10-1	TRBJ2-7	TGCGCCAGCAGTGAGTCGGTGACTGGCGAGCAGTACTTC	CASSESVTGEQYF
.	.	TRBV2	TRBJ2-1	TGTGCCAGCAGTGTTGGAGCCTCCTACAATGAGCAGTTCTTC	CASSVGASYNEQFF
.	once	TRBV29-1	TRBJ1-3	TGCAGCGTTGGGGTTGGAAACACCATATATTTT	CSVGVGNTIYF
.	once	TRBV11-2	TRBJ2-1	TGTGCCAGCAGCCTCGGCGGGGAGTACAATGAGCAGTTCTTC	CASSLGGEYNEQFF
TRBD1	.	TRBV18	TRBJ1-1	TGTGCCAGCTCATCAGTCAGGACAGGGGGCGGCACTGAAGCTTTCTTT	CASSSVRTGGGTEAFF
.	.	TRBV30	TRBJ2-7	TGTGCCTGGAGTGTAGACTCAGATTACGAGCAGTACTTC	CAWSVDSDYEQYF
.	.	TRBV5-1	TRBJ2-4	TGCGCCAGCAGCTCAACAGGGCTTGGAGTGGACATTCAGTACTTC	CASSSTGLGVDIQYF
.	.	TRBV5-1	TRBJ1-1	TGCGCCAGCAGCTTGTATGGGGGCCAAGGCACTGAAGCTTTCTTT	CASSLYGGQGTEAFF
TRBD1	.	TRBV27	TRBJ1-5	TGTGCCAGCAGAAGGGGACAGGCCAACAATCAGCCCCAGCATTTT	CASRRGQANNQPQHF
.	once	TRBV9	TRBJ1-3	TGTGCCAGCAGCGTAGAGGGGACTGGAAACACCATATATTTT	CASSVEGTGNTIYF
.	.	TRBV2	TRBJ2-3	TGTGCCAGCCAGACTACTGTGTCAGATACGCAGTATTTT	CASQTTVSDTQYF
.	.	TRBV5-1	TRBJ2-5	TGCGCCAGCAGCACGGAGGAGGGAGAGACCCAGTACTTC	CASSTEEGETQYF
.	.	TRBV7-9	TRBJ2-3	TGTGCCAGCAGCTTACTTAGCACAGATACGCAGTATTTT	CASSLLSTDTQYF
.	.	TRBV27	TRBJ1-4	TGTGCCAGCAGTCCCACTTGGTTGGGTGAAAAACTGTTTTTT	CASSPTWLGEKLFF
TRBD1	.	TRBV4-2	TRBJ1-5	TGTGCCAGCAGCGCAGCGGGACAGAATCAGCCCCAGCATTTT	CASSAAGQNQPQHF
.	few	TRBV7-6	TRBJ2-7	TGTGCCAGCAGCTCCCTAAGGGGTTTTGACGAGCAGTACTTC	CASSSLRGFDEQYF
.	few	TRBV10-3	TRBJ2-7	TGTGCCACCCGGACCGGGACACTGTCCTACGAGCAGTACTTC	CATRTGTLSYEQYF
.	.	TRBV30	TRBJ2-3	TGTGCCTGGATTTCAGGAGATACGCAGTATTTT	CAWISGDTQYF
.	.	TRBV5-1	TRBJ1-1	TGCGCCAGCAGCTTGGTGAGTAACACTGAAGCTTTCTTT	CASSLVSNTEAFF
.	.	TRBV7-2	TRBJ1-2	TGTGCCAGCAGCTTACGCCAGGGGAAGGCTAACTATGGCTACACCTTC	CASSLRQGKANYGYTF
.	.	TRBV25-1	TRBJ2-4	TGTGCCAGCAGTGAATTACGCCGGGGGGCTCGTGGCATTCAGTACTTC	CASSELRRGARGIQYF
.	.	TRBV7-2	TRBJ1-2	TGTGCCAGCAGCGCCCAGGGATCACCGTCCTATGGCTACACCTTC	CASSAQGSPSYGYTF
.	.	TRBV4-3	TRBJ1-2	TGCGCCAGCAGCCAAGATATTGGACAGTCGTCCGGCTACACCTTC	CASSQDIGQSSGYTF
.	.	TRBV19	TRBJ2-3	TGTGCCAGTAGTACACAGGGATCCTTTGACACAGATACGCAGTATTTT	CASSTQGSFDTDTQYF
TRBD1	.	TRBV18	TRBJ1-2	TGTGCCAGCTCACCAAAACAGGGGGACTATGGCTACACCTTC	CASSPKQGDYGYTF
TRBD1	.	TRBV2	TRBJ2-7	TGTGCCAGCAAGGTCTCGTCAAGGGTTGGTTCAGGGGGCCCAACCTACGAGCAGTACTTC	CASKVSSRVGSGGPTYEQYF
.	.	TRBV18	TRBJ2-7	TGTGCCAGCTCGTCGTCTTACCACGAGCAGTACTTC	CASSSSYHEQYF
.	.	TRBV7-2	TRBJ2-7	TGTGCCAGCAGCTTTGATATGGCGGGGTCTGAGCAGTACTTC	CASSFDMAGSEQYF
.	.	TRBV16	TRBJ2-6	TGTGCCAGCAGCGTAGTTCTGGTCGTTAACAAAAGTCGGGCCAACGTCCTGACTTTC	CASSVVLVVNKSRANVLTF
.	.	TRBV5-6	TRBJ2-2	TGTGCCAGCAGCTACCCGACAGGTACCGATGTGGGCACCGGGGAGCTGTTTTTT	CASSYPTGTDVGTGELFF
TRBD1	few	TRBV19	TRBJ1-2	TGTGCCAGTAGTATCCTCCCGGGACAGGGGGCGAAAGGCTACACCTTC	CASSILPGQGAKGYTF
.	.	TRBV30	TRBJ2-1	TGTGCCTGGAGTGTACGGCGGGATCATGAGCAGTTCTTC	CAWSVRRDHEQFF
TRBD2	few	TRBV18	TRBJ2-3	TGTGCCAGCTCAAGCGGGGGCACAGATACGCAGTATTTT	CASSSGGTDTQYF
.	.	TRBV7-9	TRBJ1-1	TGTGCCAGCAGCCTACGGATGGTCACTGAAGCTTTCTTT	CASSLRMVTEAFF
TRBD1	.	TRBV9	TRBJ1-1	TGTGCCAGCAGCGTAGATCAGGGGGCGAATACTGAAGCTTTCTTT	CASSVDQGANTEAFF
TRBD1	once	TRBV7-2	TRBJ1-4	TGTGCCAGCAGCCCGCGAGGAGGGGGCTTTGAAAAACTGTTTTTT	CASSPRGGGFEKLFF
TRBD2	.	TRBV7-6	TRBJ2-7	TGTGCCAGCAGCTCTCGGGGGGGGCTACTTGACGAGCAGTACTTC	CASSSRGGLLDEQYF
.	.	TRBV28	TRBJ2-7	TGTGCCAGCGGTACCGGGCCGAGCGACGAGCAGTACTTC	CASGTGPSDEQYF
.	.	TRBV7-8	TRBJ2-1	TGTGCCAGCAACCGGGGGAGTGAGCAGTTCTTC	CASNRGSEQFF
.	.	TRBV2	TRBJ1-3	TGTGCCAGCAGTCCATCGAGCTCTGGAAACACCATATATTTT	CASSPSSSGNTIYF
.	.	TRBV18	TRBJ1-6	TGTGCCAGCTCACCACTTAGATCCAATTCACCCCTCCACTTT	CASSPLRSNSPLHF
.	.	TRBV7-8	TRBJ2-2	TGTGCCAGCCAAAGTCTTGGGGGCCGGGAGCTGTTTTTT	CASQSLGGRELFF
.	.	TRBV6-1	TRBJ2-1	TGTGCCAGCAGTGACGGATCAGCGGGCCGGTCTGAGCAGTTCTTC	CASSDGSAGRSEQFF
TRBD1	.	TRBV5-1	TRBJ2-3	TGCGCCAGCAGCTTGTTGGGACAGCCCACAGATACGCAGTATTTT	CASSLLGQPTDTQYF
.	.	TRBV10-2	TRBJ1-2	TGCGCCAGCAGTGAGTCGCAGGCTTATGGCTACACCTTC	CASSESQAYGYTF